Following are 20 T cell receptor beta chains from one sample sequenced in a study of T cell changes during pregnancy in multiple sclerosis. The assay was immunoSEQ multiplex PCR, and TCRdb's table has in-frame clones only and misses some. The profile covers 35,000 to 45,000 clones, with about 91% appearing a single time and 7.5% to 10% taken by the ten largest. The specimen comprised CD8+ T cells from peripheral blood mononuclear cells, sampled before pregnancy. The receptors stem from a female donor with multiple sclerosis, enrolled in a pregnancy study.

The chain couples TRBV7-9 to TRBJ2-1; 7 nucleotides agree with TRBD2. Germline trimming cut 2 bases from V and 0 bases from J; bases unmatched to any gene: 1. This CDR3 has 15 amino acids. CDR1 is SEHNR and CDR2 is FQNEAQ in the germline V gene (reference sequence). The CDR3 nucleotides read TGTGCCAGCAGCTTAAGCGGGACCTCCTACAATGAGCAGTTCTTC. As protein: CASSLSGTSYNEQFF.

The V call is TRBV6-6, the J call TRBJ2-7, with D possibly being TRBD2 (5 bases). The length of the CDR3 is 12 residues. In germline, CDR1 is MNHNY, CDR2 SVGAGI (reference sequence). Trimming took 5 bases from V and 4 from J, leaving 9 bases between them. The CDR3 nucleotides are TGTGCCAGCAGTCCGGGAACATACGAGCAGTACTTC. Its translation: CASSPGTYEQYF.

The chain uses TRBV7-9 and TRBJ2-2, with D hard to call. Germline assignment: CDR1 SEHNR and CDR2 FQNEAQ (reference sequence). The CDR3 sequence is 14 residues long. V shed 8 bases and J shed 1 base, with 11 bases lying between them. CDR3 region: CASSSGLNTGELFF. Here the CDR3 DNA reads TGTGCCAGCTCGTCAGGTTTGAACACCGGGGAGCTGTTTTTT.

This chain uses TRBV5-5 with TRBJ2-7, with D perhaps matching TRBD2 (5 bases). Germline CDR1 is SGHKS and CDR2 is YYEKEE (reference sequence). This CDR3 contains 15 residues. With 4 bases removed from V and 2 bases from J, the gap between germline ends came to 16 bases. Here the CDR3 reads CASSPNPGVTYEQYF. The CDR3 DNA is TGTGCCAGCAGCCCCAACCCCGGGGTGACCTACGAGCAGTACTTC. The variable domain in full, with the rest retrieved from reference TRBV5-5 and TRBJ2-7, is DAGVTQSPTHLIKTRGQQVTLRCSPISGHKSVSWYQQVLGQGPQFIFQYYEKEERGRGNFPDRFSARQFPNYSSELNVNALLLGDSALYLCASSPNPGVTYEQYFGPGTRLTVT.

The rearrangement joins TRBV5-6 to TRBJ2-1, with D possibly being TRBD2 (7 bases). CDR1 and CDR2 (germline): SGHDT, YYEEEE. This CDR3 spans 15 amino acids. The V end lost 0 bases, the J end lost 9 bases, and 16 bases lay between the germline ends. The CDR3 is CASSLGFGGRVEQFF. In DNA, the CDR3 is TGTGCCAGCAGCTTGGGGTTCGGGGGGCGCGTTGAGCAGTTCTTC.

The V and J genes are TRBV10-3 and TRBJ1-2; 8 nucleotides match TRBD1. The germline V gene has CDR1 ENHRY and CDR2 SYGVKD. The CDR3 is 17 amino acids. The J segment lost 3 bases and the V segment lost 0 bases, leaving 9 bases of the junction unmatched. The DNA for the CDR3 is TGTGCCATCAGTGAGTCGACCTGGACAGGGATCTACTATGGCTACACCTTC. Amino acid sequence: CAISESTWTGIYYGYTF.

This chain uses TRBV27 with TRBJ2-3, with 9 bases identical to TRBD1. Germline trimming cut 5 bases from V and 6 bases from J; bases unmatched to any gene: 9. Looked up from germline, CDR1 is MNHEY and CDR2 is SMNVEV (reference sequence). The CDR3 contains 15 residues. The CDR3 nucleotides are TGTGCCAGCAGTACCCGGGACAGGGCGGGCGATACGCAGTATTTT. Amino acids: CASSTRDRAGDTQYF.

There are many counts of this clone. The chain links TRBV15 to TRBJ2-2, with 8 bases lining up with TRBD2. Germline CDR1 reads LNHNV; CDR2 reads YYDKDF (reference sequence). The CDR3 totals 20 residues. The trim removed 1 base at V and 0 bases at J, leaving 13 bases unmatched. CDR3 protein: CATSRAIAGIDTSNTGELFF. The CDR3 nucleotides are TGTGCCACCAGCAGAGCGATAGCGGGGATAGACACGTCGAACACCGGGGAGCTGTTTTTT.

The J gene is TRBJ2-2, the V gene TRBV28; TRBD1 matches at 8 bases. From germline, CDR1 is MDHEN and CDR2 SYDVKM. The CDR3 is 16 amino acids. The J segment lost 4 bases and the V segment lost 3 bases, leaving 7 bases of the junction unmatched. The CDR3 loop is CASSFRGTGFTGELFF. CDR3 sequence (DNA): TGTGCCAGCAGTTTTAGGGGGACAGGCTTCACCGGGGAGCTGTTTTTT.

The V and J genes are TRBV6-5 and TRBJ2-7, with a weak D call TRBD1 (6 bases). Germline lookup yields CDR1 MNHEY and CDR2 SVGAGI. The CDR3 is 12 amino acids. V dropped 6 bases and J dropped 4 bases, with 10 bases sitting between them. CDR3 region: CASRGTSYEQYF. In DNA form, the CDR3 reads TGTGCCAGCAGGGGGACATCGTACGAGCAGTACTTC.

The rearrangement links TRBV2 to TRBJ1-4; D call uncertain. V was shortened by 10 bases and J by 8 bases, with 11 bases between the two germline ends. The germline V gene has CDR1 SNHLY and CDR2 FYNNEI. This CDR3 is built from 11 residues. CDR3 sequence: CATLMEEKLFF. CDR3 sequence (DNA): TGTGCCACCTTGATGGAGGAAAAACTGTTTTTT.

CDR3 nucleotides: TGCAGCGTTGTAGGAACAGGGGATAACTACGAGCAGTACTTC. This encodes CSVVGTGDNYEQYF. V and J are TRBV29-1 and TRBJ2-7, with 7 bases fitting TRBD1. Germline V gene sequence: CDR1 SQVTM, CDR2 ANQGSEA. Losses at the gene ends were 4 bases for V and 3 bases for J; bases not matched to a gene: 9. CDR3 length equals 14 residues.

The chain combines TRBV6-5 with TRBJ2-3; TRBD1 is a possible D gene (6 bases). Trimming removed 6 bases at V and 3 bases at J, with 13 bases between. The length of the CDR3 is 14 residues. From germline, CDR1 is MNHEY and CDR2 SVGAGI. The CDR3 region is CASRPGVGTDTQYF. For the CDR3, the DNA is TGTGCCAGCAGACCAGGGGTCGGGACAGATACGCAGTATTTT.

The chain recombines TRBV21-1 with TRBJ2-2; the table gives TRBD2 as D, unverified against the DNA. TRBV21-1 constitutes a pseudogene. CDR3 size: 15 residues. The CDR3 DNA follows: TGTGCCAGCAGCAAAGAGGGGGGGGGTACCGGGGAGCTGTTTTTT. It translates to CASSKEGGGTGELFF.

The rearrangement uses TRBV18 and TRBJ2-1, with TRBD2 matching over 13 bases. The V segment lost 3 bases and the J segment 9 bases; nucleotides outside the gene matches: 8. The length of the CDR3 is 16 residues. From germline, CDR1 is KGHSH and CDR2 LQKENI. The CDR3: CASSPGLAGSTAEQFF. The CDR3 DNA reads as TGTGCCAGCTCACCGGGACTAGCGGGATCCACGGCTGAGCAGTTCTTC.

The J gene is TRBJ2-1, the V gene TRBV7-8, with TRBD2 matching over 9 bases. The CDR3 covers 16 residues. Germline lookup yields CDR1 SGHVS and CDR2 FQNEAQ. After removal of 0 bases from V and 2 bases from J, the junction contained 2 bases not matched to a gene. The CDR3 nucleotides read TGTGCCAGCAGCTTAGCGTTAGCGGGGGCCTACAATGAGCAGTTCTTC. Translated: CASSLALAGAYNEQFF.

The V and J genes are TRBV2 and TRBJ2-3; 7 nucleotides line up with TRBD2. The CDR3 sequence is 17 residues long. Germline loops: CDR1 SNHLY, CDR2 FYNNEI. V lost 0 bases, J lost 7 bases, and 13 bases stayed unmatched. CDR3 nucleotide sequence: TGTGCCAGCAGTGAAGCTGGAACGGCGGGAGTCGAGAATACGCAGTATTTT. Protein: CASSEAGTAGVENTQYF.

The chain joins TRBV9 to TRBJ2-7; 7 nucleotides align to TRBD2. This CDR3 has 13 amino acids. Trimming cost V 4 bases and J 3 bases; bases outside gene matches: 4. Germline values: CDR1 SGDLS, CDR2 YYNGEE. The CDR3 protein is CASSTSSGYEQYF. CDR3 sequence (DNA): TGTGCCAGCAGCACCTCTAGCGGCTACGAGCAGTACTTC. Based on the CDR3 plus reference TRBV9 and TRBJ2-7, the full variable domain is DSGVTQTPKHLITATGQRVTLRCSPRSGDLSVYWYQQSLDQGLQFLIQYYNGEERAKGNILERFSAQQFPDLHSELNLSSLELGDSALYFCASSTSSGYEQYFGPGTRLTVT.

V gene TRBV7-6 combines with J gene TRBJ2-5; TRBD2 is a possible D gene (5 bases). Germline V lookup: CDR1 SGHVS, CDR2 FNYEAQ. The CDR3 has 15 residues. V was clipped by 4 bases and J by 5 bases, with 17 bases between them. CDR3 region: CASSSKPGFRETQYF. CDR3 nucleotides: TGTGCCAGCAGCTCAAAACCGGGGTTTAGGGAGACCCAGTACTTC. The entire variable domain, with the rest obtained from reference TRBV7-6 and TRBJ2-5, is as follows: GAGVSQSPRYKVTKRGQDVALRCDPISGHVSLYWYRQALGQGPEFLTYFNYEAQQDKSGLPNDRFSAERPEGSISTLTIQRTEQRDSAMYRCASSSKPGFRETQYFGPGTRLLVL.

The chain joins TRBV2 to TRBJ2-3; D is unclear. Per the germline V gene, CDR1 is SNHLY and CDR2 is FYNNEI. V gave up 2 bases and J gave up 5 bases, with 17 bases separating them. The CDR3 extends over 16 amino acids. CDR3 sequence reads: CASSEHSRRRRDTQYF. The CDR3 coding sequence is TGTGCCAGCAGTGAACACTCTAGACGCCGTAGAGATACGCAGTATTTT.